This passage covers 25 T cell receptor beta chains from one sample sequenced in a study of blood T cell repertoires in COVID-19. The table came from immunoSEQ multiplex PCR; TCRdb's copy has only in-frame clones and leaves some out. Of approximately 300,000 clones listed, roughly nine tenths are singletons. The sample consisted of peripheral blood. The receptor source for this set is a man aged 18 to 29 who had recovered from COVID-19.

This rearrangement joins TRBV6-2 or TRBV6-3 to TRBJ1-2; D is uncertain. Trimming shortened V by 5 bases and J by 6 bases, and 13 bases separated the two germline ends. Germline V gene lookup returns CDR1 MNHEY and CDR2 SVGEGT. The CDR3 runs to 13 residues. CDR3 in amino acids: CASSTEQINGYTF. CDR3 coding DNA: TGTGCCAGCAGTACGGAGCAGATAAATGGCTACACCTTC.

The CDR3 coding sequence is TGTGCCAGCAGTACTCCCGCGGAGCGGGGGGCCTACGAGCAGTACTTC. Translation: CASSTPAERGAYEQYF. This chain links TRBV3-1 (or the pseudogene TRBV3-2) with TRBJ2-7; 9 bases map to TRBD2. Germline values: CDR1 LGHDT, CDR2 YNNKEL (reference sequence). This CDR3 contains 16 residues. V lost 6 bases and J lost 2; bases outside the gene matches: 11.

The V call is TRBV19, the J call TRBJ2-1, with 8 bases lining up with TRBD2. V shed 4 bases, J shed 5 bases, and the junction held 7 bases outside the gene matches. This CDR3 comprises 15 residues. Germline V gene lookup returns CDR1 LNHDA and CDR2 SQIVND (reference sequence). CDR3 protein: CASSTTSGFNNEQFF. DNA for the CDR3: TGTGCCAGTAGTACCACTAGCGGCTTCAACAATGAGCAGTTCTTC.

The genes are TRBV10-1 and TRBJ2-2; TRBD1 matches 12 bases. The CDR3 runs to 18 residues. The V segment lost 8 bases and the J segment 3 bases; nucleotides outside the gene matches: 13. From germline, CDR1 is WNHNN and CDR2 SYGVQD (reference sequence). The CDR3 DNA is TGCGCCAGCCTCAGCCGGGACAGGGGGCAATTCGACACCGGGGAGCTGTTTTTT. Residues: CASLSRDRGQFDTGELFF.

The rearrangement links TRBV7-6 to TRBJ2-1; perhaps TRBD1 as D (5 bases). Germline lookup yields CDR1 SGHVS and CDR2 FNYEAQ. This CDR3 contains 17 residues. The V end lost 4 bases, the J end lost 3 bases, and 19 bases lay between the germline ends. CDR3 sequence (DNA): TGTGCCAGCAGCTCCCCAGGGATAGGGTTATACTACAATGAGCAGTTCTTC. Amino acid sequence: CASSSPGIGLYYNEQFF.

The J gene is TRBJ1-1, the V gene TRBV19, with 8 bases that match TRBD1. CDR3 length equals 17 residues. The V and J ends lost 4 bases and 0 bases, in that order; junction bases with no gene match: 10. Germline V gives CDR1 LNHDA, CDR2 SQIVND (reference sequence). Here the CDR3 DNA reads TGTGCCAGTAGTACTGTGAGACGGACAGGGCTGAACACTGAAGCTTTCTTT. Its protein is CASSTVRRTGLNTEAFF.

The V and J genes are TRBV6-2 or TRBV6-3 and TRBJ1-1; D remains unclear. The CDR3 runs to 13 residues. Trimming shortened V by 5 bases and J by 5 bases, and 12 bases separated the two germline ends. CDR1 and CDR2 from the germline V gene are MNHEY and SVGEGT. CDR3 sequence: CASSARRETEAFF. In DNA, the CDR3 is TGTGCCAGCAGTGCGCGTAGGGAGACTGAAGCTTTCTTT.

The rearrangement links TRBV30 to TRBJ2-7; 11 bases are shared with TRBD1. V was pared by 3 bases and J by 4 bases, with 8 bases of the junction left unmatched. Germline-derived CDR1 and CDR2 are GTSNPN and SVGIG (reference sequence). The CDR3 has 15 residues. In DNA form, the CDR3 reads TGTGCCTGGAGAAGGTCGGGGACAGGGGGTTACGAGCAGTACTTC. It codes for CAWRRSGTGGYEQYF.

Of note for this clone: A junction end diverges from the germline sequence, so it may reflect a read error. The CDR3 spells CASSPAGGNQETQYF. CDR3 DNA: TGTGCTAGCAGCCCAGCGGGGGGTAACCAAGAGACCCAGTACTTC. J is TRBJ2-5 and V is TRBV7-7, with TRBD2 matching 9 bases. Per germline, CDR1 SSHAT and CDR2 FNYEAQ (reference sequence). The CDR3 spans 15 residues.

The V gene is TRBV6-5, the J gene TRBJ2-7, with TRBD1 matching over 10 bases. This CDR3 has 14 amino acids. Germline CDR1 and CDR2: MNHEY and SVGAGI. Germline trimming cut 6 bases from V and 3 bases from J; bases unmatched to any gene: 5. CDR3 bases: TGTGCCAGCAGACTCGGGACAGGGGTCTACGAGCAGTACTTC. Protein product: CASRLGTGVYEQYF.

V and J are TRBV19 and TRBJ1-1, with D uncertain. Germline V gene lookup returns CDR1 LNHDA and CDR2 SQIVND (reference sequence). V was trimmed by 7 bases and J by 0 bases, leaving 15 bases between them. CDR3 size: 15 residues. CDR3 sequence reads: CASIFNREMNTEAFF. The CDR3, as DNA: TGTGCCAGTATATTTAACCGGGAAATGAACACTGAAGCTTTCTTT.

As for this clone: In the same sample, other DNA sequences code for this CDR3. The gene calls are TRBV3-1 (or the pseudogene TRBV3-2) and TRBJ2-7; D gene unclear. Per the germline V gene, CDR1 is LGHDT and CDR2 is YNNKEL (reference sequence). The length of the CDR3 is 12 residues. Trimming stripped 1 base from V and 3 bases from J, with 4 bases between. CDR3 in DNA: TGTGCCAGCAGCCAAGGAGGCTACGAGCAGTACTTC. Its protein is CASSQGGYEQYF.

The rearrangement links TRBV5-1 to TRBJ1-4, with 7 bases fitting TRBD1. CDR1 SGHRS and CDR2 YFSETQ come from the germline V gene. V dropped 5 bases and J dropped 8; count of bases not matched to a gene: 6. The CDR3 spans 13 residues. The CDR3 here is CASSTGTDEKLFF. The DNA of the CDR3 is TGCGCCAGCAGTACCGGGACAGACGAAAAACTGTTTTTT. The full variable domain, rest sourced from reference TRBV5-1 and TRBJ1-4, is KAGVTQTPRYLIKTRGQQVTLSCSPISGHRSVSWYQQTPGQGLQFLFEYFSETQRNKGNFPGRFSGRQFSNSRSEMNVSTLELGDSALYLCASSTGTDEKLFFGSGTQLSVL.

The CDR3 region is CASSPWAGLAGGRCTDTQYF. The CDR3 nucleotides are TGTGCCAGCTCACCATGGGCGGGACTAGCGGGGGGGCGGTGCACAGATACGCAGTATTTT. The chain couples TRBV18 to TRBJ2-3; 16 positions agree with TRBD2. This CDR3 has 20 amino acids. Germline V gives CDR1 KGHSH, CDR2 LQKENI. V trimming: 2 bases; J trimming: 1 base; junction bases outside the gene matches: 9.

V gene TRBV7-9 combines with J gene TRBJ1-2; D unresolved. Germline V gene sequence: CDR1 SEHNR, CDR2 FQNEAQ (reference sequence). This CDR3 is 14 amino acids long. Deletions cut 1 base from V and 8 bases from J, with 14 bases between. CDR3 in DNA: TGTGCCAGCAGCTTAGGCCGGGTATCGCAGGGCTACACCTTC. Residues: CASSLGRVSQGYTF.

The chain joins TRBV5-1 to TRBJ2-2, with 7 bases matching TRBD1. Trimming cost V 4 bases and J 7 bases; bases outside gene matches: 13. Germline V gives CDR1 SGHRS, CDR2 YFSETQ. The CDR3 runs to 16 residues. CDR3 sequence: CASSTYRQGSNGELFF. In DNA form, the CDR3 reads TGCGCCAGCAGCACCTACAGACAGGGCAGCAACGGGGAGCTGTTTTTT.

This chain connects TRBV5-5 to TRBJ2-3, with 8 bases identical to TRBD1. Per germline, CDR1 SGHKS and CDR2 YYEKEE (reference sequence). This CDR3 has 13 amino acids. Germline trimming cut 4 bases from V and 8 bases from J; bases unmatched to any gene: 6. DNA for the CDR3: TGTGCCAGCAGCCCCACAGGGGGGCCTACGCAGTATTTT. Translation gives CASSPTGGPTQYF.

The chain has TRBV6-5 and TRBJ2-5; weak D call: TRBD2 (6 bases). V was trimmed by 6 bases and J by 0 bases, leaving 11 bases between them. The CDR3 has 14 residues. From germline, CDR1 is MNHEY and CDR2 SVGAGI. The CDR3 protein is CASSGRDYQETQYF. CDR3 coding DNA: TGTGCCAGCAGCGGCCGGGACTACCAAGAGACCCAGTACTTC.

This clone occurred once. The chain recombines TRBV7-2 with TRBJ1-5, with 7 bases that match TRBD1. The junction had 8 bases not matched to a gene; V was cut back by 5 bases and J by 7 bases. Germline-derived CDR1 and CDR2 are SGHTA and FQGNSA. CDR3 size: 14 residues. CDR3 in DNA: TGTGCCAGCAGCCCGAGACAGGGTGGGCAGCCCCAGCATTTT. Translated: CASSPRQGGQPQHF.

This clone has just one count. The V and J genes are TRBV29-1 and TRBJ2-3, with D possibly being TRBD1 (8 bases). CDR3 length equals 15 residues. V lost 3 bases, J lost 2 bases, and 15 bases lay in between. Germline-derived CDR1 and CDR2 are SQVTM and ANQGSEA. CDR3 bases: TGCAGCGTTGAGGGGGGGGACAGGCCCACAGATACGCAGTATTTT. Its translation: CSVEGGDRPTDTQYF.

The chain employs TRBV11-3 and TRBJ2-5, with 7 bases that match TRBD2. In germline, CDR1 is SGHNT, CDR2 YENEEA. The CDR3 loop spans 14 amino acids. Unmatched junction bases numbered 7, after V lost 5 bases and J lost 4 bases. The CDR3 here is CASSPGLEPETQYF. CDR3 sequence (DNA): TGTGCCAGCAGCCCAGGACTAGAGCCAGAGACCCAGTACTTC.

This clone was found once. The J gene is TRBJ2-3, the V gene TRBV18; 8 bases agree with TRBD1. This CDR3 has 14 residues. Germline lookup yields CDR1 KGHSH and CDR2 LQKENI. J lost 7 bases, V lost 2 bases, and 5 bases had no gene match. CDR3 bases: TGTGCCAGCTCACCAGAGGGACAGGCAAATACGCAGTATTTT. It yields the protein CASSPEGQANTQYF.

V usage is TRBV7-2 and J usage is TRBJ2-5; 11 nucleotides match TRBD2. CDR3 length: 16 amino acids. The V segment lost 1 base and the J segment 5 bases; nucleotides outside the gene matches: 6. Germline lookup yields CDR1 SGHTA and CDR2 FQGNSA. The CDR3 region is CASSLGASGGPETQYF. Written as DNA, the CDR3 is TGTGCCAGCAGCTTAGGGGCTAGCGGGGGGCCGGAGACCCAGTACTTC.

The chain couples TRBV7-7 to TRBJ2-5; 7 positions match TRBD2. CDR1 and CDR2 from the germline V gene are SSHAT and FNYEAQ (reference sequence). This CDR3 spans 15 amino acids. The V segment lost 5 bases and the J segment 0 bases; nucleotides outside the gene matches: 6. CDR3 in amino acids: CASSPLLANQETQYF. CDR3 in DNA: TGTGCCAGCAGCCCACTACTAGCGAACCAAGAGACCCAGTACTTC.

V is TRBV27 and J is TRBJ2-1; no definite D call. The length of the CDR3 is 14 residues. The V gene lost 5 bases and the J gene lost 5 bases, with 13 bases spanning the gap. Germline V gives CDR1 MNHEY, CDR2 SMNVEV (reference sequence). This chain's CDR3 is CASSLTKLNNEQFF. The CDR3 DNA reads TGTGCCAGCAGTCTCACAAAGTTGAACAATGAGCAGTTCTTC.